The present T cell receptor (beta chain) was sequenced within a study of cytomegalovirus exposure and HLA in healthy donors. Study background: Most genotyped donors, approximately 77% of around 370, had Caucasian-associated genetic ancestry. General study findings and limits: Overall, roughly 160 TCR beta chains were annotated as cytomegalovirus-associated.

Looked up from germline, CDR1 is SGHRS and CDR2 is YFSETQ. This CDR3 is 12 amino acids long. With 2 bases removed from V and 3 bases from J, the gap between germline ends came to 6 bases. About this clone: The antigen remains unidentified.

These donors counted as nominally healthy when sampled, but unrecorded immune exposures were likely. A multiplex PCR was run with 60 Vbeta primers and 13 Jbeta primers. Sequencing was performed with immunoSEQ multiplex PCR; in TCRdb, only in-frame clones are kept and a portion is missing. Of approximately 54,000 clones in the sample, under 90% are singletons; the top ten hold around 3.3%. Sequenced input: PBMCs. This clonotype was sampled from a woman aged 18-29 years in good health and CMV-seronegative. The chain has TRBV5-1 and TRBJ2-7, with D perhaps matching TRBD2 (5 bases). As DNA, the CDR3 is TGCGCCAGCAGCTTCGGAGGCTACGAGCAGTACTTC. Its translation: CASSFGGYEQYF.